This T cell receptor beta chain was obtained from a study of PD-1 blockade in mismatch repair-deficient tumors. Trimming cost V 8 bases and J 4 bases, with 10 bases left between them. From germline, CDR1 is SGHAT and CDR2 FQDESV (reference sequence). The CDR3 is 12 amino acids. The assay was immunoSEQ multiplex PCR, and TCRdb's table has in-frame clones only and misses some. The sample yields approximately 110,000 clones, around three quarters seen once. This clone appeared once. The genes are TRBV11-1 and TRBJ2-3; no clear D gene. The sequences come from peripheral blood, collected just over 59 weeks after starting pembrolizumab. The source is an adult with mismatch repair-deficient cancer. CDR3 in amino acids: CASGSSADTQYF. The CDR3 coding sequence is TGTGCCAGCGGTTCTTCCGCAGATACGCAGTATTTT.